This T cell receptor (beta chain) was recovered during a study of OX40 agonist ivuxolimab in advanced cancers. Study in general: Patients were treated with ivuxolimab, an agonistic anti-OX40 (CD134) antibody. Dosing consisted of intravenous ivuxolimab at 0.01 to 10 mg/kg every 2 weeks.

As concerns this clone: Its antigen remains unidentified.

Broader study findings: Low normalized T-cell clonal expansion was additionally recorded for some nonresponders.

This CDR3 is built from 16 residues. V dropped 5 bases and J dropped 1 base, with 14 bases sitting between them. CDR1 and CDR2 (germline): SGHAT, FQNNGV. The protocol was immunoSEQ multiplex PCR, while the TCRdb copy is restricted to in-frame clones and leaves out a portion. The sample has 36,000 or so clones; about nine tenths are singletons. Patients were ineligible given autoimmune disease history or systemic immunosuppression. The gene calls are TRBV11-2 and TRBJ2-2; possibly TRBD2 for D (5 bases). The sequenced sample was CD4+ or CD8+ T cells sorted from blood, obtained in a trial of the OX40 agonist ivuxolimab. The origin of this receptor is an adult with an advanced solid tumor such as melanoma, head and neck, liver or kidney cancer. CDR3 bases: TGTGCCAGCAGCACCCGGACTCCCCTGAACACCGGGGAGCTGTTTTTT. This encodes CASSTRTPLNTGELFF. The complete variable domain, with remaining parts taken from reference TRBV11-2 and TRBJ2-2, reads EAGVAQSPRYKIIEKRQSVAFWCNPISGHATLYWYQQILGQGPKLLIQFQNNGVVDDSQLPKDRFSAERLKGVDSTLKIQPAKLEDSAVYLCASSTRTPLNTGELFFGEGSRLTVL.